This T cell receptor (beta chain) was obtained from a study of response to subunit inactivated influenza vaccine. V lost 3 bases to trimming and J lost 6 bases; unmatched junction nucleotides: 6. This CDR3 is built from 14 residues. The germline V gene encodes CDR1 MNHEY and CDR2 SMNVEV (reference sequence). This clonotype has a handful of counts. What it binds is not known. Study findings and constraints: Authors suggested that a seasonal influenza vaccination recruits few new T cells each time.

One entry per CDR3 protein results from TCRdb running MiXCR on the RT-PCR reads. The sample has approximately 680,000 distinct CDR3 sequences, less than 20% seen once. This TCR was recovered from a man aged 45-65 years who received an inactivated influenza vaccine. The sample here was PBMCs from blood, taken approximately 13 days after vaccination. The V and J genes are TRBV27 and TRBJ2-7; 9 bases are shared with TRBD2. Written as DNA, the CDR3 is TGTGCCAGCAGTTTCCTAGCGGGACTCCCCGAGCAGTACTTC. Translated, it gives CASSFLAGLPEQYF.